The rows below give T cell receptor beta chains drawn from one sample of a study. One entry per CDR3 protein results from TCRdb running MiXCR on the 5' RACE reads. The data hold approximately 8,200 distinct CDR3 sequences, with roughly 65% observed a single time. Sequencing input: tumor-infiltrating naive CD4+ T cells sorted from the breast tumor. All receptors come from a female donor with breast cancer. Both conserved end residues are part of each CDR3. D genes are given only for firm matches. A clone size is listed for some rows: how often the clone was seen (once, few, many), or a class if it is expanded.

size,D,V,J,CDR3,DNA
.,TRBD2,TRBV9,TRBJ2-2,CASSGGLGNTGELFF,TGTGCCAGCAGCGGCGGACTAGGGAACACCGGGGAGCTGTTTTTT
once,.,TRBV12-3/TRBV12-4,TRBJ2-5,CASSNTAAQCF,TGTGCCAGCAGCAATACAGCGGCCCAGTGCTTC
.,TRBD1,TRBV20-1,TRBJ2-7,CSATRQGGPYEQYF,TGCAGTGCTACCCGACAGGGGGGTCCCTACGAGCAGTACTTC
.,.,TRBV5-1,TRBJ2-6,CASTVQSGANVLTF,TGCGCCAGCACCGTACAATCGGGGGCCAACGTCCTGACTTTC
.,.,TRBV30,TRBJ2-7,CAWSGQEGRVRVF,TGTGCCTGGAGTGGCCAAGAGGGAAGAGTGCGGGTCTTC
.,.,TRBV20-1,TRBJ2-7,CSARDMGLSPYEQYF,TGCAGTGCTAGAGATATGGGGCTAAGTCCCTACGAGCAGTACTTC
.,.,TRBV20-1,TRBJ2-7,CSARGDAGALEQYF,TGCAGTGCTAGAGGTGATGCGGGTGCTCTCGAGCAGTACTTC
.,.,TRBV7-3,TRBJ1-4,CASSPLPGAMGVTNEKLFF,TGTGCCAGCAGCCCCCTCCCAGGGGCCATGGGGGTAACTAATGAAAAACTGTTTTTT
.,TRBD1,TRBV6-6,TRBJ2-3,CASSARDRSTDTQYF,TGTGCCAGCAGTGCCCGGGACAGAAGCACAGATACGCAGTATTTT
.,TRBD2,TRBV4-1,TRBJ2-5,CASSQAGGGNQETQYF,TGCGCCAGCAGCCAGGCCGGGGGGGGTAACCAAGAGACCCAGTACTTC
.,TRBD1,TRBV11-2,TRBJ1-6,CASSLQGGNSPLHF,TGTGCCAGCAGCCTCCAGGGGGGCAATTCACCCCTCCACTTT
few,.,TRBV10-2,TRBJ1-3,CASSFQGTTGNTIYF,TGCGCCAGCAGTTTCCAGGGAACAACTGGAAACACCATATATTTT
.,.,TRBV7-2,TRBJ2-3,CASSLGFGFSTQYF,TGTGCCAGCAGCTTAGGATTTGGATTTAGCACGCAGTATTTT
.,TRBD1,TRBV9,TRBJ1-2,CASSANSPGQSYGDGYTF,TGTGCCAGCAGCGCTAATTCTCCGGGACAGAGCTACGGGGATGGCTACACCTTC
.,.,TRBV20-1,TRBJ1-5,CSGSEANQPQHF,TGCAGTGGATCCGAGGCGAATCAGCCCCAGCATTTT
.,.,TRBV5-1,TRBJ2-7,CASSGGTVGPYEQYF,TGCGCCAGCAGCGGCGGGACAGTGGGGCCCTACGAGCAGTACTTC
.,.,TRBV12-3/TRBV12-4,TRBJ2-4,CASSLMSGRSIQYF,TGTGCCAGCAGCCTTATGTCTGGGAGGAGCATTCAGTACTTC
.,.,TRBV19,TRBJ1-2,CASSIVARSNYGYTF,TGTGCCAGTAGTATAGTGGCCCGTTCTAACTATGGCTACACCTTC
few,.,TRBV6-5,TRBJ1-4,CASSMTGGGAEKLFF,TGTGCCAGCAGCATGACAGGTGGTGGTGCAGAAAAACTGTTTTTT
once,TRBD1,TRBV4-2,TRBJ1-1,CASSSRDRTNTEAFF,TGTGCCAGCAGCAGCCGGGACAGAACTAACACTGAAGCTTTCTTT
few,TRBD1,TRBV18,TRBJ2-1,CASSPKGGSEQFF,TGTGCCAGCTCACCTAAAGGGGGCAGTGAGCAGTTCTTC
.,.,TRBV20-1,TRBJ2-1,CSANRFGGYGANSYNEQFF,TGCAGTGCTAATAGATTCGGGGGATACGGGGCTAACTCCTACAATGAGCAGTTCTTC
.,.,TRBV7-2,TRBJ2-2,CASSLSPRGGELFF,TGTGCCAGCAGCTTAAGCCCACGGGGCGGGGAGCTGTTTTTT
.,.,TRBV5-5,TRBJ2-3,CASSWVATGTDTQYF,TGTGCCAGCAGCTGGGTGGCAACCGGCACAGATACGCAGTATTTT
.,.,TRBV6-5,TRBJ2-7,CASWGSFQSEQYF,TGTGCCAGCTGGGGGAGTTTTCAGTCCGAGCAGTACTTC
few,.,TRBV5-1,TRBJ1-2,CASSAVVQHYGYTF,TGCGCCAGCAGCGCGGTCGTACAGCACTATGGCTACACCTTC
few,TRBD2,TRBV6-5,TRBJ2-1,CASQTSGNYNEQFF,TGTGCCAGCCAGACTAGCGGGAATTACAATGAGCAGTTCTTC
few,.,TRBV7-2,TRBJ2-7,CASSLDWVGAREQYF,TGTGCCAGCAGCTTAGATTGGGTGGGGGCGCGGGAGCAGTACTTC
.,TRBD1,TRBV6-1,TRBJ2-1,CASSAGQVNEQFF,TGTGCCAGCAGTGCGGGACAGGTTAATGAGCAGTTCTTC
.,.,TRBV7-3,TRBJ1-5,CASAYLPGQPQHF,TGTGCCAGCGCATACTTACCGGGTCAGCCCCAGCATTTT
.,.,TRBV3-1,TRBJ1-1,CASSQNSGTTEAFF,TGTGCCAGCAGCCAAAACTCAGGAACGACTGAAGCTTTCTTT
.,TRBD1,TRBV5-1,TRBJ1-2,CASSLGQGAHYGYTF,TGCGCCAGCAGCCTAGGACAGGGGGCGCACTATGGCTACACCTTC
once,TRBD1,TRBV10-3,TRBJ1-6,CAISESGQGPRSYNSPLHF,TGTGCCATCAGTGAGTCGGGACAGGGGCCCCGCTCCTATAATTCACCCCTCCACTTT
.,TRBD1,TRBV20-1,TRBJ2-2,CSAPGQGARTGELFF,TGCAGTGCCCCGGGACAGGGGGCGCGGACCGGGGAGCTGTTTTTT
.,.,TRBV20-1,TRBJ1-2,CSARQPNYGYTF,TGCAGTGCAAGGCAGCCTAACTATGGCTACACCTTC
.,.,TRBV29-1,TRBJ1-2,CSVVVGNGYTF,TGCAGCGTTGTGGTGGGTAATGGCTACACCTTC
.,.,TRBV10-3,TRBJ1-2,CAISGSEAGYTF,TGTGCCATCAGTGGGTCAGAGGCTGGCTACACCTTC
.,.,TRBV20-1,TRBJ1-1,CSARGLSRPMSTEAFF,TGCAGTGCTAGAGGTCTTTCCCGACCGATGAGCACTGAAGCTTTCTTT
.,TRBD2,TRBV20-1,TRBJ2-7,CSARDPWTSGPSYEQYF,TGCAGTGCTAGAGATCCCTGGACTAGCGGACCCTCCTACGAGCAGTACTTC
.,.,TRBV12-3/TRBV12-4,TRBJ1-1,CASRSSVNTEAFF,TGTGCCAGCAGAAGCTCGGTGAACACTGAAGCTTTCTTT
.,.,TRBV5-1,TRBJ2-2,CASRWAATNTGELFF,TGCGCCAGCAGATGGGCAGCAACGAACACCGGGGAGCTGTTTTTT
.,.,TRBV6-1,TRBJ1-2,CASSGWDTPYGYTF,TGTGCCAGCAGTGGATGGGACACTCCCTATGGCTACACCTTC
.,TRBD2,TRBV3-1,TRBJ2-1,CASSQETSGRASNEQFF,TGTGCCAGCAGCCAAGAGACTAGCGGGAGGGCGAGCAATGAGCAGTTCTTC
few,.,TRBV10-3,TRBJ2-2,CAISEGGRSGELFF,TGTGCCATCAGTGAGGGGGGTAGGTCCGGGGAGCTGTTTTTT
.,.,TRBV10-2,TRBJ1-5,CASSESDLYQPQHF,TGCGCCAGCAGTGAGTCCGACCTATATCAGCCCCAGCATTTT
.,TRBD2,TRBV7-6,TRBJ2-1,CASSQRGGLFF,TGTGCCAGCAGCCAGCGGGGGGGTCTGTTCTTC
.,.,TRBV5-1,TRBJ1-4,CASSLNRGKLFF,TGCGCCAGCAGCTTGAATAGGGGAAAACTGTTTTTT
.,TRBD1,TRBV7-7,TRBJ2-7,CASSLEIRQGANYEQYF,TGTGCTAGCAGCTTAGAGATCAGACAGGGGGCAAACTACGAGCAGTACTTC
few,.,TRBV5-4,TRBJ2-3,CASSLPVLDTQYF,TGTGCCAGCAGCTTGCCAGTTTTAGATACGCAGTATTTT
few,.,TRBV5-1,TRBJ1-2,CASSSVDMGFSRGYTF,TGCGCCAGCAGCTCCGTGGATATGGGGTTTAGTAGGGGCTACACCTTC